This TCR beta chain was obtained from a study of PD-1 blockade in classical Hodgkin lymphoma. The data were produced by immunoSEQ multiplex PCR, yet TCRdb's version contains in-frame clones alone and is incomplete. The sample consists of 70,000 or so clones, over 70% of them appearing once. With respect to this clone: Its antigen is unknown.

Overall study results and limits: TCR diversity in CD4+, not CD8+, cells rose significantly by C4D1.

Each and every patient relapsed after autologous stem cell transplantation, and patients got differing brentuximab vedotin exposure. The germline gives CDR1 SGHRS, CDR2 YFSETQ. The CDR3 has 15 residues. Trimming stripped 3 bases from V and 2 bases from J, with 14 bases between. Source: peripheral blood mononuclear cells (PBMCs), taken before the second cycle of nivolumab. The chain recombines TRBV5-1 with TRBJ1-2; D perhaps matches TRBD1 (5 bases). The source is a human donor with classical Hodgkin lymphoma. The CDR3 spells CASSWSGEPNYGYTF. The CDR3 bases are TGCGCCAGCAGCTGGTCGGGGGAACCAAACTATGGCTACACCTTC.